This T cell receptor beta chain was observed in a study of long-term antiretroviral therapy in people with HIV. About the study: The 2015 immediate-ART recommendation came about a decade after the earliest samples. General study findings and limits: Comparison with controls showed narrower CDR3 length ranges in HIV repertoires.

Researchers ran immunoSEQ v3.0 at survey level. Clones were read by immunoSEQ multiplex PCR, and TCRdb kept only the in-frame ones, dropping some. The sample has around 23,000 clones; 80% to 85% are singletons. A word on this clone: Its specificity is unknown.

The clonotype originates from a woman between 18 and 30 years old with HIV. The input for sequencing was unsorted PBMCs, taken at the start of antiretroviral therapy, before treatment.

CDR3 in DNA: TGTGCCAGCAGCTTACGAGGACAGGGGGCGCGGGACTATGGCTACACCTTC. It yields the protein CASSLRGQGARDYGYTF. The chain links TRBV7-9 to TRBJ1-2, with 11 bases lining up with TRBD1. CDR3 length: 17 amino acids. Germline loops: CDR1 SEHNR, CDR2 FQNEAQ (reference sequence). V lost 2 bases and J lost 3; bases outside the gene matches: 8.